A selection of T cell receptor beta chains follows, all from one sample in a study of regulatory T cells in long-lasting Graves disease. From the multiplex PCR reads, TCRdb called clonotypes with MiXCR, one entry per CDR3 protein. This sample has about 460,000 distinct CDR3 sequences; approximately 15% occur once, and the top ten carry 17%. The data were also submitted as part of a second study, on T cells in Graves' hyperthyroidism and ophthalmopathy.

The sequencing here drew on peripheral blood mononuclear cells (PBMCs), taken at new diagnosis, from a patient treated with antithyroid drugs. The receptors were gathered from a woman aged 45-60 years with Graves disease. The CDR3 runs from the conserved cysteine through the conserved F or W. Fields, in order: CDR3 protein, CDR3 DNA, V gene, clone size, D gene, J gene. The D gene is left open where the match is weak. Some rows have no size entry. The others give once, few or many, or a class for an expanded clone.

CDR3aa: CAISESIVGTNTQETQYF
CDR3nt: TGTGCCATCAGTGAGTCGATAGTAGGGACCAATACCCAAGAGACCCAGTACTTC
v_gene: TRBV10-3
abundance: many
d_gene: .
j_gene: TRBJ2-5

CDR3aa: CASSQESSGYPEAFF
CDR3nt: TGTGCCAGCAGCCAAGAATCCTCGGGGTACCCTGAAGCTTTCTTT
v_gene: TRBV3-1
abundance: many
d_gene: .
j_gene: TRBJ1-1

CDR3aa: CASSSHRGWDEQYF
CDR3nt: TGTGCCAGCAGTTCCCACAGGGGCTGGGACGAGCAGTACTTC
v_gene: TRBV27
abundance: many
d_gene: TRBD1
j_gene: TRBJ2-7

CDR3aa: CASSLTGGLLTEAFF
CDR3nt: TGTGCCAGCAGCTTGACAGGGGGCCTGCTTACTGAAGCTTTCTTT
v_gene: TRBV7-2
abundance: many
d_gene: TRBD1
j_gene: TRBJ1-1

CDR3aa: CASSLDPTTVGNEQFF
CDR3nt: TGCGCCAGCAGCTTGGATCCGACCACCGTCGGCAATGAGCAGTTCTTC
v_gene: TRBV5-1
abundance: many
d_gene: .
j_gene: TRBJ2-1

CDR3aa: CTSSDPRATYEQYF
CDR3nt: TGTACCAGCAGTGATCCTAGGGCGACCTACGAGCAGTACTTC
v_gene: TRBV6-2/TRBV6-3
abundance: .
d_gene: .
j_gene: TRBJ2-7

CDR3aa: CASSQSGLAGGYEQYF
CDR3nt: TGCGCCAGCAGCCAATCCGGACTAGCGGGAGGATACGAGCAGTACTTC
v_gene: TRBV4-1
abundance: .
d_gene: TRBD2
j_gene: TRBJ2-7

CDR3aa: CAISAGRGVHEQYF
CDR3nt: TGTGCCATCAGTGCCGGACGGGGCGTCCACGAGCAGTACTTC
v_gene: TRBV10-3
abundance: .
d_gene: .
j_gene: TRBJ2-7

CDR3aa: CASSKREFDEQFF
CDR3nt: TGTGCCAGCAGCAAGCGGGAGTTCGATGAGCAGTTCTTC
v_gene: TRBV6-1
abundance: many
d_gene: TRBD2
j_gene: TRBJ2-1

CDR3aa: CASSIMAGNSNQPQHF
CDR3nt: TGTGCCAGTAGTATCATGGCGGGAAATAGCAATCAGCCCCAGCATTTT
v_gene: TRBV19
abundance: .
d_gene: .
j_gene: TRBJ1-5

CDR3aa: CASSEGTSSYNEQFF
CDR3nt: TGCGCCAGCAGTGAGGGGACTAGCTCCTACAATGAGCAGTTCTTC
v_gene: TRBV10-1
abundance: .
d_gene: TRBD2
j_gene: TRBJ2-1

CDR3aa: CASLLGGNTEAFF
CDR3nt: TGTGCCAGTCTTCTTGGGGGGAACACTGAAGCTTTCTTT
v_gene: TRBV7-9
abundance: few
d_gene: .
j_gene: TRBJ1-1

CDR3aa: CAISETDLIGYEQYF
CDR3nt: TGTGCCATCAGTGAAACGGACCTTATCGGCTACGAGCAGTACTTC
v_gene: TRBV10-3
abundance: many
d_gene: .
j_gene: TRBJ2-7

CDR3aa: CAIRLGGASSYNEQFF
CDR3nt: TGTGCCATAAGGCTCGGGGGCGCCAGCTCCTACAATGAGCAGTTCTTC
v_gene: TRBV10-3
abundance: many
d_gene: .
j_gene: TRBJ2-1

CDR3aa: CASSYSMALNQPQHF
CDR3nt: TGTGCCAGCAGTTACTCGATGGCGCTTAATCAGCCCCAGCATTTT
v_gene: TRBV6-6
abundance: many
d_gene: .
j_gene: TRBJ1-5

CDR3aa: CASSAHIDRSETQYF
CDR3nt: TGTGCCAGCAGCGCCCATATCGACAGGTCGGAGACCCAGTACTTC
v_gene: TRBV28
abundance: many
d_gene: .
j_gene: TRBJ2-5

CDR3aa: CASSSPGFGRPNTEAFF
CDR3nt: TGTGCCAGCAGCTCTCCGGGTTTTGGTAGGCCGAACACTGAAGCTTTCTTT
v_gene: TRBV6-1
abundance: .
d_gene: .
j_gene: TRBJ1-1

CDR3aa: CASSLRAGRHSGANVLTF
CDR3nt: TGCGCCAGCAGCTTGCGGGCGGGGAGACATTCTGGGGCCAACGTCCTGACTTTC
v_gene: TRBV5-1
abundance: few
d_gene: .
j_gene: TRBJ2-6

CDR3aa: CASSHGSYEQYF
CDR3nt: TGTGCCAGCAGCCACGGTTCCTACGAGCAGTACTTC
v_gene: TRBV3-1
abundance: many
d_gene: .
j_gene: TRBJ2-7

CDR3aa: CASSARTGNNEQFF
CDR3nt: TGTGCCAGCAGCGCCCGGACAGGGAACAATGAGCAGTTCTTC
v_gene: TRBV11-2
abundance: few
d_gene: TRBD1
j_gene: TRBJ2-1

CDR3aa: CASILVDEAFF
CDR3nt: TGTGCCAGCATTCTGGTGGATGAAGCTTTCTTT
v_gene: TRBV2
abundance: many
d_gene: .
j_gene: TRBJ1-1

CDR3aa: CASSLALLREQYF
CDR3nt: TGTGCCAGCAGTTTAGCACTTCTACGGGAGCAGTACTTC
v_gene: TRBV12-3/TRBV12-4
abundance: many
d_gene: .
j_gene: TRBJ2-7

CDR3aa: CASRSFAGAFF
CDR3nt: TGTGCCAGCAGGTCCTTCGCCGGAGCTTTCTTT
v_gene: TRBV12-3/TRBV12-4
abundance: many
d_gene: .
j_gene: TRBJ1-1

CDR3aa: CASSPAERANTGELFF
CDR3nt: TGTGCCAGCAGCCCCGCGGAGCGGGCGAACACCGGGGAGCTGTTTTTT
v_gene: TRBV4-2
abundance: .
d_gene: .
j_gene: TRBJ2-2

CDR3aa: CAISPTGGEETQYF
CDR3nt: TGTGCCATCAGTCCGACAGGGGGGGAAGAGACCCAGTACTTC
v_gene: TRBV10-3
abundance: .
d_gene: TRBD1
j_gene: TRBJ2-5

CDR3aa: CASSQGDGNTIYF
CDR3nt: TGTGCCAGCTCACAGGGGGATGGAAACACCATATATTTT
v_gene: TRBV18
abundance: .
d_gene: .
j_gene: TRBJ1-3

CDR3aa: CASSPGTGIPYEQYF
CDR3nt: TGTGCCAGCAGTCCAGGGACAGGGATTCCCTACGAGCAGTACTTC
v_gene: TRBV27
abundance: many
d_gene: TRBD1
j_gene: TRBJ2-7

CDR3aa: CASFGLLNTEAFF
CDR3nt: TGTGCCAGCTTCGGGCTTCTTAACACTGAAGCTTTCTTT
v_gene: TRBV2
abundance: many
d_gene: .
j_gene: TRBJ1-1

CDR3aa: CASSTGTATAYSPLHF
CDR3nt: TGTGCCAGCAGCACCGGGACGGCTACAGCGTATTCACCCCTCCACTTT
v_gene: TRBV6-1
abundance: many
d_gene: .
j_gene: TRBJ1-6

CDR3aa: CASSGQGASYEQYF
CDR3nt: TGTGCCAGCAGCGGACAGGGGGCGTCCTACGAGCAGTACTTC
v_gene: TRBV28
abundance: many
d_gene: TRBD1
j_gene: TRBJ2-7

CDR3aa: CASRREWRGNQPQHF
CDR3nt: TGTGCCAGCAGAAGAGAGTGGAGGGGCAATCAGCCCCAGCATTTT
v_gene: TRBV6-1
abundance: few
d_gene: .
j_gene: TRBJ1-5

CDR3aa: CASRDGPAQHF
CDR3nt: TGTGCCAGCAGAGACGGACCAGCTCAGCATTTT
v_gene: TRBV2
abundance: many
d_gene: .
j_gene: TRBJ1-5

CDR3aa: CASSFWTGSNTEAFF
CDR3nt: TGTGCCAGCAGTTTCTGGACAGGTTCGAACACTGAAGCTTTCTTT
v_gene: TRBV6-5
abundance: many
d_gene: TRBD1
j_gene: TRBJ1-1

CDR3aa: CASSPDGTDTQYF
CDR3nt: TGTGCCAGCAGCCCGGACGGCACAGATACGCAGTATTTT
v_gene: TRBV27
abundance: many
d_gene: .
j_gene: TRBJ2-3

CDR3aa: CASSSSTYGYTF
CDR3nt: TGTGCCAGCAGCTCTTCGACCTATGGCTACACCTTC
v_gene: TRBV5-5
abundance: few
d_gene: .
j_gene: TRBJ1-2

CDR3aa: CSVETGRGYEQYF
CDR3nt: TGCAGCGTAGAGACAGGGAGAGGCTACGAGCAGTACTTC
v_gene: TRBV29-1
abundance: many
d_gene: TRBD1
j_gene: TRBJ2-7

CDR3aa: CAWSGTGGYGYTF
CDR3nt: TGTGCCTGGAGTGGGACAGGGGGCTATGGCTACACCTTC
v_gene: TRBV30
abundance: many
d_gene: TRBD1
j_gene: TRBJ1-2

CDR3aa: CASSVELAGPSGELFF
CDR3nt: TGTGCCAGCAGCGTAGAACTAGCGGGGCCCTCGGGGGAGCTGTTTTTT
v_gene: TRBV9
abundance: .
d_gene: TRBD2
j_gene: TRBJ2-2

CDR3aa: CASSLHTGNTGELFF
CDR3nt: TGTGCCAGCAGCCTTCATACAGGGAACACCGGGGAGCTGTTTTTT
v_gene: TRBV28
abundance: many
d_gene: .
j_gene: TRBJ2-2

CDR3aa: CASSQDSAQGTDTQYF
CDR3nt: TGTGCCAGCAGCCAAGATAGCGCTCAAGGCACAGATACGCAGTATTTT
v_gene: TRBV4-1
abundance: few
d_gene: .
j_gene: TRBJ2-3

CDR3aa: CASSPLSGAMNTEAFF
CDR3nt: TGTGCCAGCTCACCACTGTCCGGGGCGATGAACACTGAAGCTTTCTTT
v_gene: TRBV18
abundance: many
d_gene: .
j_gene: TRBJ1-1

CDR3aa: CASSLDPGAREKLFF
CDR3nt: TGCGCCAGCAGCTTGGATCCGGGGGCGCGAGAAAAACTGTTTTTT
v_gene: TRBV5-1
abundance: .
d_gene: .
j_gene: TRBJ1-4

CDR3aa: CASMKGILSGNTIYF
CDR3nt: TGTGCCAGCATGAAAGGGATTCTTTCTGGAAACACCATATATTTT
v_gene: TRBV6-2/TRBV6-3
abundance: .
d_gene: .
j_gene: TRBJ1-3

CDR3aa: CASSTRETQPQHF
CDR3nt: TGTGCCAGCAGTACTCGTGAAACCCAGCCCCAGCATTTT
v_gene: TRBV6-1
abundance: many
d_gene: .
j_gene: TRBJ1-5

CDR3aa: CASSLWGPLTDTQYF
CDR3nt: TGTGCCAGCAGTTTGTGGGGTCCCCTCACAGATACGCAGTATTTT
v_gene: TRBV27
abundance: .
d_gene: .
j_gene: TRBJ2-3

CDR3aa: CASSYVREGPYYNEQFF
CDR3nt: TGTGCCAGCAGTTACGTAAGGGAGGGACCTTACTACAATGAGCAGTTCTTC
v_gene: TRBV6-5
abundance: many
d_gene: TRBD2
j_gene: TRBJ2-1

CDR3aa: CASTPGQANQPQHF
CDR3nt: TGTGCCAGTACCCCAGGACAGGCAAATCAGCCCCAGCATTTT
v_gene: TRBV19
abundance: .
d_gene: TRBD1
j_gene: TRBJ1-5

CDR3aa: CASSLEGQGWWTEAFF
CDR3nt: TGTGCCAGCAGCTTAGAAGGACAGGGCTGGTGGACTGAAGCTTTCTTT
v_gene: TRBV11-2
abundance: many
d_gene: TRBD1
j_gene: TRBJ1-1

CDR3aa: CASSLYWEREGLSGELFF
CDR3nt: TGTGCCAGCAGTTTATATTGGGAGCGGGAGGGCCTCTCCGGGGAGCTGTTTTTT
v_gene: TRBV28
abundance: many
d_gene: TRBD2
j_gene: TRBJ2-2

CDR3aa: CASIEGGDLWYEQFF
CDR3nt: TGTGCCAGCATTGAAGGCGGGGACTTGTGGTATGAGCAGTTCTTC
v_gene: TRBV28
abundance: .
d_gene: .
j_gene: TRBJ2-1

CDR3aa: CASSRWDNNEQFF
CDR3nt: TGTGCCAGCTCACGCTGGGACAACAATGAGCAGTTCTTC
v_gene: TRBV18
abundance: many
d_gene: .
j_gene: TRBJ2-1

CDR3aa: CSVVQKQRTQYF
CDR3nt: TGCAGCGTTGTACAGAAGCAAAGGACCCAGTACTTC
v_gene: TRBV29-1
abundance: many
d_gene: .
j_gene: TRBJ2-5